The rows below give T cell receptor beta chains drawn from one sample of a study of blood T cell repertoires in COVID-19. Sequencing used immunoSEQ multiplex PCR; TCRdb keeps in-frame clones, though not all of them. Among fewer than 200,000 clones listed, about 85% were seen once. The sequenced sample was peripheral blood. The receptor set was obtained from a man aged 60 to 75 with acute or convalescent COVID-19. Both conserved end residues are part of each CDR3. Fields, in order: V gene, D gene, CDR3 protein. D genes are given only for firm matches.

TRBV10-3 | - | CAIRWGQNEKLFF
TRBV21-1 | - | CASSKAQGTQPQHF
TRBV15 | TRBD1 | CATSGDRAGANVLTF
TRBV18 | - | CASSPLLNEQFF
TRBV29-1 | - | CSVESRNMNTEAFF
TRBV30 | TRBD2 | CAWSSPTGGVEQFF
TRBV5-1 | TRBD1 | CASSAGRWTGGAGELFF
TRBV5-1 | - | CASRRGQNSGNTIYF
TRBV11-3 | - | CASSLRQTGSTDTQYF
TRBV6-6 | - | CASSYIRQGITGELFF
TRBV11-2 | - | CASSRQEKGYTEAFF
TRBV19 | - | CASSMETALWDYGYTF
TRBV30 | TRBD1 | CAWSVLGTGEPEQYF
TRBV5-6 | TRBD1 | CASSWDRINSPLHF
TRBV9 | - | CASSVVGGGYTF
TRBV6-5 | - | CASSSPSRRRNTEAFF
TRBV5-1 | TRBD1 | CASSLIAGGHGGYTF
TRBV4-1 | - | CASSHRGVADTQYF
TRBV6-1 | TRBD1 | CASSDHRPGGTGTNEKLFF
TRBV5-1 | - | CASSLTGTEAFF
TRBV19 | - | CASSKYRGGGANTGELFF
TRBV9 | TRBD1 | CASSVGTGTTNEKLFF
TRBV11-3 | TRBD2 | CASSLDPGLVGGELFF
TRBV9 | TRBD2 | CASSVTRTSAGNEQFF
TRBV7-2 | TRBD2 | CASSQGLAGAEGETQYF
TRBV7-9 | TRBD1 | CASSSTGWETDTQYF
TRBV4-1 | TRBD1 | CASSPFGQGGNTIYF
TRBV28 | TRBD1 | CASSSSGQGRNTIYF
TRBV6-4 | TRBD1 | CARELRDRGPGSNQPQHF
TRBV10-1 | - | CASGATGELFF
TRBV19 | TRBD1 | CATGGVTDTQYF
TRBV19 | - | CASSVMSGGGNQPQHF
TRBV27 | TRBD2 | CASAPRPLLAASYNEQFF
TRBV24-1 | TRBD1 | CATSDLPDVGQGLLNQPQHF
TRBV5-5 | - | CASSRRQSSYEQYF
TRBV30 | - | CAWSVPGGPYGYTF
TRBV3-1/TRBV3-2 | TRBD1 | CASRRQGTDTQYF
TRBV19 | - | CASSIAAGANVLTF
TRBV18 | - | CASSPLRGTEAFF
TRBV11-2 | - | CASSPRGSDYNSPLHF
TRBV19 | - | CASEETGLLWHF
TRBV29-1 | - | CSVGNAVGGSDTEAFF
TRBV18 | - | CASSPAISSYNEQFF
TRBV12-3/TRBV12-4 | TRBD2 | CASSLLAENEQFF
TRBV6-5 | TRBD1 | CASSSTGSTNEKLFF
TRBV9 | TRBD2 | CASSPLNGGAGETQYF
TRBV6-5 | - | CASTRTESSYGYTF
TRBV19 | TRBD1 | CASKTDRGIQETQYF